A single T cell receptor (beta chain) is shown here with its context. Germline V lookup: CDR1 SGHRS, CDR2 YFSETQ. The CDR3 is 14 amino acids. Trimming removed 1 base from V and 5 bases from J, with 13 bases in between. Original handling: ImmunoSEQ only sent back junction sequences with no quality scores, so filtering was done differently. Profiling relied on immunoSEQ multiplex PCR, and the TCRdb table lists in-frame clones only, not all of them. That table supplies the V and J calls and clone size; D and trimming were determined from the DNA. The sample contains roughly 2,000,000 clones, approximately 94% of which appear only once. This sample stems from a study of shared clonotypes between healthy human individuals. CD8 cells classed as naive were CD45RO-negative and positively selected for CCR7, excluding terminally differentiated effector memory CD45RA+ cells.

This TCR was sampled from a young man in good health. The chain combines TRBV5-1 with TRBJ2-7, with D uncertain. Sequencing was done on a sample of naive CD8+ T cells sorted from blood. This chain's CDR3 is CASSLFNEGDEQYF. The CDR3, as DNA: TGCGCCAGCAGCTTGTTTAATGAAGGCGACGAGCAGTACTTC.